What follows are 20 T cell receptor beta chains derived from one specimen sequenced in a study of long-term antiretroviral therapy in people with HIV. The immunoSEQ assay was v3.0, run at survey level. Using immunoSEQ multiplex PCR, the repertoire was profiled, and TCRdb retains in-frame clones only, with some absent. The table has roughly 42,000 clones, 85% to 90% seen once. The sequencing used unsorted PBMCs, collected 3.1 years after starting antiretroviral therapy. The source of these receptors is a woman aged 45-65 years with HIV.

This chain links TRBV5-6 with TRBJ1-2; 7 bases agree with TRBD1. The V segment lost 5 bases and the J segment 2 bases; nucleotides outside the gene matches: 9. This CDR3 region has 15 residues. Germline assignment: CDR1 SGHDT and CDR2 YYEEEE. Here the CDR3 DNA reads TGTGCCAGCAGTATGGAAGGACAGGCGAACTATGGCTACACCTTC. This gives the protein CASSMEGQANYGYTF.

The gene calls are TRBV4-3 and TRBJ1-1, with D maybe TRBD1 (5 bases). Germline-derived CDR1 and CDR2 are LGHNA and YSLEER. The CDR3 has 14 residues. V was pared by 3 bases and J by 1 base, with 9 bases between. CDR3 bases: TGCGCCAGCAGCCACGGGACGGCGAACACTGAAGCTTTCTTT. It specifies CASSHGTANTEAFF.

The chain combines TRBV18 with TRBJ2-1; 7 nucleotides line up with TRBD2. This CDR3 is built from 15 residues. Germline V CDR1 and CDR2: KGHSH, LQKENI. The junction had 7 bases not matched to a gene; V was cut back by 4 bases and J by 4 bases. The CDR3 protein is CASSLVLADYNEQFF. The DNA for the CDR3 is TGTGCCAGCTCACTCGTCCTAGCGGATTACAATGAGCAGTTCTTC.

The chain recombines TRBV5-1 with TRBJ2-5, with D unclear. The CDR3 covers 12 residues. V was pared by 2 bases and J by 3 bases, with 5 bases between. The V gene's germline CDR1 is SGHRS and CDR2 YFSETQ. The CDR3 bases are TGCGCCAGCAGCTTTAACGAAGAGACCCAGTACTTC. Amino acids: CASSFNEETQYF.

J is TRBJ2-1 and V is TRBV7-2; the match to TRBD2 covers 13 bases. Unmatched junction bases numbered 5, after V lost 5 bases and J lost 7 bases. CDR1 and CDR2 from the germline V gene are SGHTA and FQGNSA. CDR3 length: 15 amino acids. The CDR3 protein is CASSRTSGGVNEQFF. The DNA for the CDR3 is TGTGCCAGCAGCCGAACTAGCGGGGGGGTGAATGAGCAGTTCTTC.

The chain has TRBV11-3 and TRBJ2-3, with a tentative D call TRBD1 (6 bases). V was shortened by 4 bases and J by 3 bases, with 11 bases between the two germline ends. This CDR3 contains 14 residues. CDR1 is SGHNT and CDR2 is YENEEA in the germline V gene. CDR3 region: CASSSRQETDTQYF. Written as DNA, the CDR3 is TGTGCCAGCAGCTCCAGACAGGAGACAGATACGCAGTATTTT. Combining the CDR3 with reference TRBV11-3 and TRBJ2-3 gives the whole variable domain EAGVVQSPRYKIIEKKQPVAFWCNPISGHNTLYWYLQNLGQGPELLIRYENEEAVDDSQLPKDRFSAERLKGVDSTLKIQPAELGDSAVYLCASSSRQETDTQYFGPGTRLTVL.

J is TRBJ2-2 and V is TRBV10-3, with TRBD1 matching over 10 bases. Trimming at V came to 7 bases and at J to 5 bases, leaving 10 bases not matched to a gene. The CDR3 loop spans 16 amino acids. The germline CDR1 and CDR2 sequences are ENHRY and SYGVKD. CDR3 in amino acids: CAITAYGQGVTGELFF. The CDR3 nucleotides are TGTGCCATCACCGCATATGGACAGGGGGTTACCGGGGAGCTGTTTTTT.

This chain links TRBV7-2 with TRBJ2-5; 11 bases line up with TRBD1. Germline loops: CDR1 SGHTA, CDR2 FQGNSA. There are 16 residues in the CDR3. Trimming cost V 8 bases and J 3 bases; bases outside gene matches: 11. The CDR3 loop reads CASAAGQGASKETQYF. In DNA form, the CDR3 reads TGTGCCAGCGCCGCCGGACAGGGGGCTTCCAAAGAGACCCAGTACTTC.

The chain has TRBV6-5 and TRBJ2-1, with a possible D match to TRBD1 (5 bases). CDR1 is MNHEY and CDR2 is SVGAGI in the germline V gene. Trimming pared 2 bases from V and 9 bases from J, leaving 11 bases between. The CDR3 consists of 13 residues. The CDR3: CASSYQGRREQFF. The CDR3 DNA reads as TGTGCCAGCAGTTACCAGGGCAGGCGTGAGCAGTTCTTC.

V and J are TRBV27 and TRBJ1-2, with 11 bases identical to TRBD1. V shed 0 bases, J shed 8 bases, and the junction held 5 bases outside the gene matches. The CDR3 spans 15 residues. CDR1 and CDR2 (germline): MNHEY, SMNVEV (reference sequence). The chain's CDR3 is CASSLSDRGRGGYTF. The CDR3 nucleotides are TGTGCCAGCAGTTTATCGGACAGGGGGCGGGGAGGCTACACCTTC.

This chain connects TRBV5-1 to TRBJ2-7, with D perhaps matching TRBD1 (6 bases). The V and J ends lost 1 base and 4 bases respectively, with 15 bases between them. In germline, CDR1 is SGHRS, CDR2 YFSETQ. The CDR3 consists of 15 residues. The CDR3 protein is CASSLIGPGEYEQYF. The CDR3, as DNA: TGCGCCAGCAGCTTGATAGGGCCAGGGGAATACGAGCAGTACTTC.

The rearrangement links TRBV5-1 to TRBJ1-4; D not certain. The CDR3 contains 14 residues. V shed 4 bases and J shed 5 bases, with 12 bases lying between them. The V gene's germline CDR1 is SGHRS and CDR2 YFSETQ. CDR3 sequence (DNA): TGCGCCAGCAGCCGGCAGCAGGTGAATGAAAAACTGTTTTTT. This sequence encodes CASSRQQVNEKLFF.

The DNA for the CDR3 is TGCGCCAGCAGTGAAGACCGGCGGGGGGGCCAGGTCGGGGAGCTGTTTTTT. Its translation: CASSEDRRGGQVGELFF. This chain links TRBV10-2 with TRBJ2-2, with 9 bases fitting TRBD2. In germline, CDR1 is WSHSY, CDR2 SAAADI. This CDR3 comprises 17 residues. With 3 bases clipped from V and 7 bases from J, the junction kept 12 bases outside the gene matches.

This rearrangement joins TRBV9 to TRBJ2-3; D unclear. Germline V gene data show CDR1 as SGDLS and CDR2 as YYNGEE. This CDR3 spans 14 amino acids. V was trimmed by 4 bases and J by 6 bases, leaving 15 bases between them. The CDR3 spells CASSPDQTTDTQYF. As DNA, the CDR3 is TGTGCCAGCAGCCCGGATCAAACCACGGATACGCAGTATTTT. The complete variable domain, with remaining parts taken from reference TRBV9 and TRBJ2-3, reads DSGVTQTPKHLITATGQRVTLRCSPRSGDLSVYWYQQSLDQGLQFLIQYYNGEERAKGNILERFSAQQFPDLHSELNLSSLELGDSALYFCASSPDQTTDTQYFGPGTRLTVL.

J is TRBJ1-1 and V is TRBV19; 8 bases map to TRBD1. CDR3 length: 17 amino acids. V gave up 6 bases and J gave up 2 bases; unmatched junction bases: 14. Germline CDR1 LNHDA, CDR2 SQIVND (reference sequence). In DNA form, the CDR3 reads TGTGCCAGTAGGATCAGAGGACAGGGATCCTTAAACACTGAAGCTTTCTTT. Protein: CASRIRGQGSLNTEAFF. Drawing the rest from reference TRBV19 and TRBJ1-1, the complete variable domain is DGGITQSPKYLFRKEGQNVTLSCEQNLNHDAMYWYRQDPGQGLRLIYYSQIVNDFQKGDIAEGYSVSREKKESFPLTVTSAQKNPTAFYLCASRIRGQGSLNTEAFFGQGTRLTVV.

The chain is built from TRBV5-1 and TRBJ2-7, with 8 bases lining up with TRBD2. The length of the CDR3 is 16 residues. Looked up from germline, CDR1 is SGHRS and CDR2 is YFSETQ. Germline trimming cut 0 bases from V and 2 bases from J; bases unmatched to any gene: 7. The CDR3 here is CASSLATKREPYEQYF. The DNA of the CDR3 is TGCGCCAGCAGCTTGGCAACAAAGCGGGAGCCCTACGAGCAGTACTTC.

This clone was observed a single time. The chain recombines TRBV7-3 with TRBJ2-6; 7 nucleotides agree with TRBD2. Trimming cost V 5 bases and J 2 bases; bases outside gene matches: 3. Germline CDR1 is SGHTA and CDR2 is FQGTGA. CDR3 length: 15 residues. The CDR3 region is CASSRGGAGANVLTF. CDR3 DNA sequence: TGTGCCAGCAGCCGTGGGGGGGCTGGGGCCAACGTCCTGACTTTC.

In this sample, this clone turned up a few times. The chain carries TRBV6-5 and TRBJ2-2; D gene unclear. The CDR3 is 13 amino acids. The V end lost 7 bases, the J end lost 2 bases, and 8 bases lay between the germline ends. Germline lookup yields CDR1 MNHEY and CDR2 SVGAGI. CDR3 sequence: CASIDSNTGELFF. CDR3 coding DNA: TGTGCCAGCATTGACTCCAACACCGGGGAGCTGTTTTTT.

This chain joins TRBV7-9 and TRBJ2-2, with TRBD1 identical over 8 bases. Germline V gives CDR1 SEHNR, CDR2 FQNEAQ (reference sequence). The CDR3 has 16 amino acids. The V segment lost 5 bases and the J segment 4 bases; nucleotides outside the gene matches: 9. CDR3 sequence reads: CASSLRTGTPTGELFF. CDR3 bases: TGTGCCAGCAGCCTACGGACAGGGACACCCACCGGGGAGCTGTTTTTT.

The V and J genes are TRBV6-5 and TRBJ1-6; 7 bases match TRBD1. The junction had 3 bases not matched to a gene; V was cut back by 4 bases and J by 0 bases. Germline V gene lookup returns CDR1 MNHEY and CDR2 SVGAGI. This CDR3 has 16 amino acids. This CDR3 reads CASSSPGGSYNSPLHF. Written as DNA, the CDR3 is TGTGCCAGCAGTTCTCCAGGGGGCTCCTATAATTCACCCCTCCACTTT.